Following are 5 T cell receptor beta chains from one sample sequenced in a study of T cells in Graves' hyperthyroidism and ophthalmopathy. Authors of the study amplified TCR beta CDR3 regions from RNA transcripts. HTBI primers drove first-round RT-PCR of the TCR CDR3. One entry per CDR3 protein results from TCRdb running MiXCR on the multiplex PCR reads. This table has roughly 720,000 distinct CDR3 sequences, around a sixth appearing once. Sequencing was performed on blood. These receptors all come from a man aged 50-60 years with Graves' hyperthyroidism.

This chain connects TRBV6-1 to TRBJ2-7; no firm D call. The V end lost 4 bases, the J end lost 2 bases, and 15 bases lay between the germline ends. Germline V gene sequence: CDR1 MNHNS, CDR2 SASEGT. The CDR3 has 15 residues. This CDR3 is CASSAGLVEAYEQYF. CDR3 DNA sequence: TGTGCCAGCAGTGCCGGTTTGGTCGAAGCCTACGAGCAGTACTTC.

This clonotype was seen ten or more times. The chain carries TRBV10-2 and TRBJ2-1; tentatively, D is TRBD1 or TRBD2 (5 bases each). Deletions cut 0 bases from V and 0 bases from J, with 6 bases between. The CDR3 has 15 residues. Germline lookup yields CDR1 WSHSY and CDR2 SAAADI. CDR3 in DNA: TGCGCCAGCAGTGAGTCGAGGGGCTCCTACAATGAGCAGTTCTTC. Its protein is CASSESRGSYNEQFF.

There are a few counts of this clonotype. This chain uses TRBV6-1 with TRBJ2-7; the D is unclear. Germline V lookup: CDR1 MNHNS, CDR2 SASEGT. Between the trimmed V and J ends, which lost 6 bases and 0 bases, there was a span of 12 bases. CDR3 length: 14 residues. CDR3 DNA: TGTGCCAGCAGCCTCTCCCGGAACTCCTACGAGCAGTACTTC. Encoded protein: CASSLSRNSYEQYF.

In this sample, this clonotype turned up many times. The rearrangement joins TRBV11-2 to TRBJ2-2, with 8 bases lining up with TRBD1. This CDR3 contains 13 residues. V dropped 11 bases and J dropped 7; count of bases not matched to a gene: 9. The germline gives CDR1 SGHAT, CDR2 FQNNGV. For the CDR3, the DNA is TGTGCCTGCTCCTCAGGGGGCATCGGGGAGCTGTTTTTT. This codes for CACSSGGIGELFF.

In its sample, this clonotype was seen many times. The CDR3 nucleotides read TGTGCCAGCAGCTTATCCCAGGCGATGAGAACCGGGGAGCTGTTTTTT. Translated: CASSLSQAMRTGELFF. This sequence joins TRBV7-2 and TRBJ2-2; the D is unclear. Germline values: CDR1 SGHTA, CDR2 FQGNSA. Trimming left V 2 bases short and J 5 bases short, with 15 bases between. This CDR3 is 16 amino acids long.